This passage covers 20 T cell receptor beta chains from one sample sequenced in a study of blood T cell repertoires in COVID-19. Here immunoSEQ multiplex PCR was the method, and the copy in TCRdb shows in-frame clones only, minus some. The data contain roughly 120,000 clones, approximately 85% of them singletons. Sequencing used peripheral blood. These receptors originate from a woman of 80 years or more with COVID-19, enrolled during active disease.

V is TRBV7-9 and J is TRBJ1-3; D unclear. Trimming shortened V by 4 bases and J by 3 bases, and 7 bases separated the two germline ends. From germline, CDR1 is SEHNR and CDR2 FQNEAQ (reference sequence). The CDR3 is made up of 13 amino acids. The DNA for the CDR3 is TGTGCCAGCAGCTCCTCTCTTGGAAACACCATATATTTT. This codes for CASSSSLGNTIYF.

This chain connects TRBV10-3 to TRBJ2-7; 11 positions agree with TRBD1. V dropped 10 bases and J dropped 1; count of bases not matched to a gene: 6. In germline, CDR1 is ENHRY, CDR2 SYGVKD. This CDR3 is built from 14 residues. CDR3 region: CATRTGGVSYEQYF. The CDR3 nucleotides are TGTGCCACCCGGACAGGGGGCGTATCCTACGAGCAGTACTTC.

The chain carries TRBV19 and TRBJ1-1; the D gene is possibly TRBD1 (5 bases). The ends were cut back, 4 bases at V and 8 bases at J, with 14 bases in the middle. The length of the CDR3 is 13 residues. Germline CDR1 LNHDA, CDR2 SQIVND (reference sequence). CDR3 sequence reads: CASSTRGQREAFF. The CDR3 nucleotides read TGTGCCAGTAGTACCCGCGGACAAAGGGAAGCTTTCTTT.

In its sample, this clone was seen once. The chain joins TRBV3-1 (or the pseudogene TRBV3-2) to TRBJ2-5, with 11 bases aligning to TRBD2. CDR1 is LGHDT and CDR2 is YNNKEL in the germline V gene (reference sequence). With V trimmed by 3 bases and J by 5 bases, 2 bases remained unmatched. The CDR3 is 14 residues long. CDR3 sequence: CASSQRLAGETQYF. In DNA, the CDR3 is TGTGCCAGCAGCCAGCGACTAGCGGGGGAGACCCAGTACTTC.

CDR3 sequence reads: CASSLGLGATGELFF. DNA for the CDR3: TGTGCCAGCAGCTTAGGTTTGGGGGCCACCGGGGAGCTGTTTTTT. The chain recombines TRBV11-3 with TRBJ2-2; the D gene is possibly TRBD1 (6 bases). From germline, CDR1 is SGHNT and CDR2 YENEEA. V lost 1 base and J lost 4, with 10 bases in between. There are 15 residues in the CDR3.

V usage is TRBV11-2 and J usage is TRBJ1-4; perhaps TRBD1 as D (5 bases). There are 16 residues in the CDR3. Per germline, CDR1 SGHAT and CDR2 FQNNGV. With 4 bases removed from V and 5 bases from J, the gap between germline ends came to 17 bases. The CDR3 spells CASSSEGGGANEKLFF. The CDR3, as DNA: TGTGCCAGCAGCTCCGAAGGTGGCGGGGCAAATGAAAAACTGTTTTTT.

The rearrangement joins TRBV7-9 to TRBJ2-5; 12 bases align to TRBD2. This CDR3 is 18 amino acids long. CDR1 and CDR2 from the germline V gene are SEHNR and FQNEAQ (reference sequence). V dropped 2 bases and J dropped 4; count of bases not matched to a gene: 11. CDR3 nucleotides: TGTGCCAGCAGCTTACGGGACCGACTAGCGGGAGTGGGAGAGACCCAGTACTTC. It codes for CASSLRDRLAGVGETQYF.

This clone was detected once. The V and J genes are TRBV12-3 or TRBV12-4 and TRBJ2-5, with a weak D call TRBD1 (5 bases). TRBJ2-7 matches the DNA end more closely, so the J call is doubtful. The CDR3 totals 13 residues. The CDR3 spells CASSLGQSYEQYF. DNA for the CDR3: TGTGCCAGCAGTTTGGGGCAGTCCTACGAGCAGTACTTC.

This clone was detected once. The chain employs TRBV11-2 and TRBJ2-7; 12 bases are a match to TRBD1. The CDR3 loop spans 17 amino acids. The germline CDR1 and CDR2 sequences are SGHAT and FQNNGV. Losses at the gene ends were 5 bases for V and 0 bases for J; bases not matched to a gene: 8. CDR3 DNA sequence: TGTGCCAGCAGCCCCGGGACAGGGGGCCGTTCCTCCTACGAGCAGTACTTC. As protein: CASSPGTGGRSSYEQYF.

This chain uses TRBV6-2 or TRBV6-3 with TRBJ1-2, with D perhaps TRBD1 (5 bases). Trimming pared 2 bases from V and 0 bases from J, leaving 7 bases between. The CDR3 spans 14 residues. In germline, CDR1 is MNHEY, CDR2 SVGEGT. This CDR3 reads CASSYGGTNYGYTF. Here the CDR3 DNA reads TGTGCCAGCAGTTACGGGGGGACTAACTATGGCTACACCTTC.

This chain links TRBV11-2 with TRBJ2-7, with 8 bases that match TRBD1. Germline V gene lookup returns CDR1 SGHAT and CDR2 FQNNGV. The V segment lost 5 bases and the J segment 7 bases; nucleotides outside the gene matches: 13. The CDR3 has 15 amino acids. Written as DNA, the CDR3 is TGTGCCAGCAGCGAACGACAGGGGAACGTTCGGGAGCAGTACTTC. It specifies CASSERQGNVREQYF.

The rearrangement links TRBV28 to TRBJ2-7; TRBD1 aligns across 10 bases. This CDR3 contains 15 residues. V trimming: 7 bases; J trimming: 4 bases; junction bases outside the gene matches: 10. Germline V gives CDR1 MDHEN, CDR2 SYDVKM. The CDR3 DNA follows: TGTGCCAGCACCCCCACGGGACAGGGGTCGTACGAGCAGTACTTC. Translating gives CASTPTGQGSYEQYF. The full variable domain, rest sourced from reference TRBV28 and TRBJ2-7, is DVKVTQSSRYLVKRTGEKVFLECVQDMDHENMFWYRQDPGLGLRLIYFSYDVKMKEKGDIPEGYSVSREKKERFSLILESASTNQTSMYLCASTPTGQGSYEQYFGPGTRLTVT.

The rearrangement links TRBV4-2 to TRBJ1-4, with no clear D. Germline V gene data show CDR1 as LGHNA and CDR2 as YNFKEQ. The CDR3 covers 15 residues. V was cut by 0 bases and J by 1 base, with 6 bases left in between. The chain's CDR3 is CASSQDPGTNEKLFF. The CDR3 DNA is TGTGCCAGCAGCCAAGACCCAGGAACTAATGAAAAACTGTTTTTT.

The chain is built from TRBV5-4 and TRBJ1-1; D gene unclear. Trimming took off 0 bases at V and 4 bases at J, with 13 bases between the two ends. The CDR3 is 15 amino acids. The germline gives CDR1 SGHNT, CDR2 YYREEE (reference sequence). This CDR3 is CASSLAGLRGTEAFF. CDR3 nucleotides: TGTGCCAGCAGCTTGGCCGGGCTACGGGGCACTGAAGCTTTCTTT.

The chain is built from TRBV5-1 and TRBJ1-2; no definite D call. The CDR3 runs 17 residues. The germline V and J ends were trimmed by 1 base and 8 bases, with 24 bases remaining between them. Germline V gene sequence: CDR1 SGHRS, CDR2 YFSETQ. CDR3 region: CASSLQGGGKILWGYTF. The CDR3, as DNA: TGCGCCAGCAGCTTGCAAGGAGGTGGGAAAATTTTATGGGGCTACACCTTC.

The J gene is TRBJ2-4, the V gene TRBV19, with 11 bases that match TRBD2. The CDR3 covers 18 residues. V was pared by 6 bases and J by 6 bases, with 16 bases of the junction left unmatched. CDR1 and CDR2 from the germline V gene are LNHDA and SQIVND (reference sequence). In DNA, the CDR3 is TGTGCCAGTAGGAGTTATGCGTTAGCGGGAGGGTCCGCAAACATTCAGTACTTC. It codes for CASRSYALAGGSANIQYF.

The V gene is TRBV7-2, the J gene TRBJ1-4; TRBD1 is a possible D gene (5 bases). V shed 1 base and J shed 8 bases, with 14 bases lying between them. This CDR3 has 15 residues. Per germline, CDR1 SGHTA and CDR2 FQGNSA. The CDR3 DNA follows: TGTGCCAGCAGCTTAGTGGAAGGGGCAGGGGAAAAACTGTTTTTT. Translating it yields CASSLVEGAGEKLFF.

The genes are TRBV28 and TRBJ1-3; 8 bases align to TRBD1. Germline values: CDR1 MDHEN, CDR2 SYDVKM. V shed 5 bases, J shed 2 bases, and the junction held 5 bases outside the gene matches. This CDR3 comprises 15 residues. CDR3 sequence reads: CASSPLTGAGNTIYF. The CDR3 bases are TGTGCCAGCAGTCCACTGACAGGGGCTGGAAACACCATATATTTT.

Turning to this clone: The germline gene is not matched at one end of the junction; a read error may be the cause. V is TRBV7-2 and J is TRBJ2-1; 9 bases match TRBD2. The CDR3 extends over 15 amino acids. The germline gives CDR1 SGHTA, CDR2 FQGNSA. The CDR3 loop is CVSSSRTSAADEQFF. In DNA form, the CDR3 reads TGTGTCAGCAGCTCACGGACTAGCGCCGCGGATGAGCAGTTCTTC.

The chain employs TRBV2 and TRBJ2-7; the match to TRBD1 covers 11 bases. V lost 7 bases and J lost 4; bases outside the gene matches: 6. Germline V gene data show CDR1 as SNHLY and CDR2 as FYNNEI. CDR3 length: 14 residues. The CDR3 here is CASNGQGAIYEQYF. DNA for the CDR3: TGTGCCAGCAATGGACAGGGGGCAATTTACGAGCAGTACTTC.